Listed here are 17 T cell receptor beta chains from one sample, sequenced in a study of shared clonotypes between healthy human individuals. Naive CD8 cells lacked CD45RO, underwent positive selection for CCR7 and left out terminally differentiated effector memory CD45RA+ cells. Sequencing used immunoSEQ multiplex PCR; TCRdb keeps in-frame clones, though not all of them. The sample yields 2 million to 2.5 million clones, roughly 94% seen once. Material: naive CD8+ T cells sorted from blood. The receptor source for this set is a man aged 18 to 30 in good health.

V gene TRBV4-2 combines with J gene TRBJ2-7; the D gene is possibly TRBD1 (5 bases). This CDR3 region has 12 residues. The germline V and J ends were trimmed by 5 bases and 6 bases, with 11 bases remaining between them. Germline-derived CDR1 and CDR2 are LGHNA and YNFKEQ. CDR3 bases: TGTGCCAGCAGCTCGTCAGGGTTCGAGCAGTACTTC. Translation gives CASSSSGFEQYF.

The gene calls are TRBV10-3 and TRBJ2-3, with 7 bases lining up with TRBD1. The CDR3 is made up of 16 amino acids. After removal of 8 bases from V and 2 bases from J, the junction contained 13 bases not matched to a gene. CDR1 and CDR2 (germline): ENHRY, SYGVKD. The CDR3 sequence is CAIRTRQGESTDTQYF. CDR3 in DNA: TGTGCCATCCGAACCCGACAGGGCGAATCCACAGATACGCAGTATTTT.

The CDR3 DNA follows: TGTGCCAGCAGTGAAGCCGGGACAGGCAACAACGAGCAGTACTTC. Translation: CASSEAGTGNNEQYF. The gene calls are TRBV2 and TRBJ2-7; 8 bases match TRBD1. CDR3 length: 15 residues. Germline CDR1 is SNHLY and CDR2 is FYNNEI. With 0 bases clipped from V and 5 bases from J, the junction kept 6 bases outside the gene matches.

As concerns this clone: The sample carries other DNA sequences with the same CDR3. CDR3 in amino acids: CASSFGGANTEAFF. The CDR3 DNA reads TGTGCCAGCAGTTTCGGGGGAGCAAACACTGAAGCTTTCTTT. This chain joins TRBV27 and TRBJ1-1, with D possibly being TRBD1 (5 bases). The CDR3 runs to 14 residues. Trimming shortened V by 3 bases and J by 2 bases, and 10 bases separated the two germline ends. CDR1 is MNHEY and CDR2 is SMNVEV in the germline V gene (reference sequence).

V and J are TRBV5-6 and TRBJ2-7; TRBD1 agrees at 7 bases. V gave up 0 bases and J gave up 6 bases; unmatched junction bases: 6. This CDR3 is 14 amino acids long. Germline V lookup: CDR1 SGHDT, CDR2 YYEEEE. CDR3 DNA sequence: TGTGCCAGCAGCTTGGGACAGGGCTCCGGCGAGCAGTACTTC. This translates into CASSLGQGSGEQYF.

This chain joins TRBV11-2 and TRBJ2-3, with 13 bases that match TRBD2. Trimming at V came to 6 bases and at J to 2 bases, leaving 8 bases not matched to a gene. The CDR3 runs 17 residues. Germline V gene lookup returns CDR1 SGHAT and CDR2 FQNNGV. In DNA form, the CDR3 reads TGTGCCAGCAGGAGCCAGGGACTAGCGGGATTCACAGATACGCAGTATTTT. Translated: CASRSQGLAGFTDTQYF. The variable domain in full, with the rest retrieved from reference TRBV11-2 and TRBJ2-3, is EAGVAQSPRYKIIEKRQSVAFWCNPISGHATLYWYQQILGQGPKLLIQFQNNGVVDDSQLPKDRFSAERLKGVDSTLKIQPAKLEDSAVYLCASRSQGLAGFTDTQYFGPGTRLTVL.

This chain connects TRBV7-8 to TRBJ1-2, with D possibly matching TRBD1 (5 bases). Germline CDR1 is SGHVS and CDR2 is FQNEAQ. The CDR3 is 19 amino acids. Trimming stripped 0 bases from V and 6 bases from J, with 26 bases between. Here the CDR3 reads CASSLAADGDPTFLDGYTF. The CDR3 nucleotides read TGTGCCAGCAGCTTAGCGGCAGATGGGGACCCAACCTTTTTGGATGGCTACACCTTC.

This rearrangement joins TRBV5-5 to TRBJ2-1, with 10 bases that match TRBD2. The CDR3 runs 17 residues. From germline, CDR1 is SGHKS and CDR2 YYEKEE (reference sequence). Trimming at V came to 4 bases and at J to 4 bases, leaving 11 bases not matched to a gene. The CDR3, as DNA: TGTGCCAGCAGCCTACGACCGGGACTAGCGCCTTACAATGAGCAGTTCTTC. Translated, it gives CASSLRPGLAPYNEQFF.

This sequence joins TRBV5-1 and TRBJ2-1, with D tentatively TRBD1 or TRBD2 (5 bases each). The CDR3 covers 13 residues. From germline, CDR1 is SGHRS and CDR2 YFSETQ. V was clipped by 5 bases and J by 3 bases, with 9 bases between them. The CDR3 DNA reads TGCGCCAGCAGTTGGGACCTCTACAATGAGCAGTTCTTC. Encoded protein: CASSWDLYNEQFF.

The chain has TRBV5-1 and TRBJ2-3; 7 bases align to TRBD2. Losses at the gene ends were 3 bases for V and 2 bases for J; bases not matched to a gene: 6. CDR3 length: 15 residues. Germline-derived CDR1 and CDR2 are SGHRS and YFSETQ. The CDR3 nucleotides are TGCGCCAGCAGCTCTCCAGCGGGGTACACAGATACGCAGTATTTT. This sequence encodes CASSSPAGYTDTQYF.

This CDR3 is CASSLDRASYEQYF. In DNA, the CDR3 is TGTGCCAGCAGCTTAGACAGAGCCTCCTACGAGCAGTACTTC. The chain couples TRBV7-8 to TRBJ2-7; D not certain. Trimming pared 1 base from V and 0 bases from J, leaving 7 bases between. The CDR3 consists of 14 residues. From germline, CDR1 is SGHVS and CDR2 FQNEAQ.

For the CDR3, the DNA is TGTGCCAGCAGCGTAGAGGGGGTGAGCGGGAGTTACACCAATGAGCAGTTCTTC. Translated, it gives CASSVEGVSGSYTNEQFF. J is TRBJ2-1 and V is TRBV9; 8 positions match TRBD2. V lost 0 bases to trimming and J lost 6 bases; unmatched junction nucleotides: 14. Per germline, CDR1 SGDLS and CDR2 YYNGEE. This CDR3 is built from 18 residues.

The chain recombines TRBV7-8 with TRBJ1-2; 8 nucleotides match TRBD1. V shed 5 bases, J shed 4 bases, and the junction held 6 bases outside the gene matches. CDR1 is SGHVS and CDR2 is FQNEAQ in the germline V gene. The CDR3 has 14 amino acids. DNA of the CDR3: TGTGCCAGCAGCCCGGGACAGGCCACCTATGGCTACACCTTC. It encodes CASSPGQATYGYTF.

V gene TRBV9 combines with J gene TRBJ2-1; D tentatively fits TRBD1 or TRBD2 (5 bases each). Looked up from germline, CDR1 is SGDLS and CDR2 is YYNGEE. Trimming removed 3 bases from V and 7 bases from J, with 17 bases in between. The CDR3 is 15 residues long. The CDR3 loop is CASSATGLGENEQFF. In DNA form, the CDR3 reads TGTGCCAGCAGCGCTACAGGACTGGGGGAAAATGAGCAGTTCTTC.

The chain is built from TRBV11-2 and TRBJ2-7; the match to TRBD1 covers 8 bases. There are 14 residues in the CDR3. Losses at the gene ends were 4 bases for V and 5 bases for J; bases not matched to a gene: 7. The germline V gene has CDR1 SGHAT and CDR2 FQNNGV. CDR3 region: CASSSGQGSDEQYF. CDR3 sequence (DNA): TGTGCCAGCAGCTCCGGACAGGGAAGCGACGAGCAGTACTTC.

The rearrangement joins TRBV14 to TRBJ1-3; perhaps TRBD1 as D (5 bases). Deletions cut 1 base from V and 0 bases from J, with 13 bases between. CDR3 size: 17 residues. CDR1 SGHDN and CDR2 FVKESK come from the germline V gene. CDR3: CASSQVNRPFSGNTIYF. CDR3 sequence (DNA): TGTGCCAGCAGCCAAGTAAACAGGCCCTTCTCTGGAAACACCATATATTTT.

The chain couples TRBV7-9 to TRBJ2-1, with 16 bases aligning to TRBD2. The CDR3 totals 16 residues. V dropped 5 bases and J dropped 7; count of bases not matched to a gene: 5. Per the germline V gene, CDR1 is SEHNR and CDR2 is FQNEAQ (reference sequence). Here the CDR3 reads CASSPSGLAGGNEQFF. The DNA for the CDR3 is TGTGCCAGCAGCCCTTCGGGACTAGCGGGAGGGAATGAGCAGTTCTTC. Filled out from reference TRBV7-9 and TRBJ2-1, the complete variable domain reads DTGVSQNPRHKITKRGQNVTFRCDPISEHNRLYWYRQTLGQGPEFLTYFQNEAQLEKSRLLSDRFSAERPKGSFSTLEIQRTEQGDSAMYLCASSPSGLAGGNEQFFGPGTRLTVL.